Listed below are T cell receptor beta chains from one sample, sequenced in a study of immune evolution from preneoplasia to lung adenocarcinoma. Sequenced by immunoSEQ multiplex PCR; TCRdb stores in-frame clones only, minus some. The sample yields about 4,000 clones, roughly 77% seen once. Sequenced: FFPE adjacent normal lung tissue. These receptors came from a person aged 55-85 years with lung adenocarcinoma. Both conserved end residues are part of each CDR3.

CATSLGKETQYF TRBJ2-5 TRBV15
CASSFIAGIYEQYF TRBJ2-7 TRBV28
CASSRQGAKIYGYTF TRBJ1-2 TRBV11-2
CASSYGETQYF TRBJ2-5 TRBV6-1
CASSPGQGFGPQHF TRBJ1-5 TRBV27
CAWRFRASNTGELFF TRBJ2-2 TRBV30
CASSQDWAGGEEQYF TRBJ2-7 TRBV4-2
CASSEGLAVQETQYF TRBJ2-5 TRBV13
CASSSLVEQYF TRBJ2-7 TRBV6-5
CASSQDYRRDRVGTEAFF TRBJ1-1 TRBV4-3
CAWSWGDAGELFF TRBJ2-2 TRBV30
CASSFPQGLDTQYF TRBJ2-3 TRBV7-9
CASSPTHASAYNEQFF TRBJ2-1 TRBV4-2
CASSQRVAGDEDTQYF TRBJ2-3 TRBV27
CASSLKPGGTDEQYF TRBJ2-7 TRBV23-1
CASSPTTGTSGGTEQFF TRBJ2-1 TRBV5-4
CASSYLRQGVKYEQYF TRBJ2-7 TRBV6-6
CASSLEINTGELFF TRBJ2-2 TRBV11-2
CASTDLDPAKNIQYF TRBJ2-4 TRBV2
CASSDDPSGANVLTF TRBJ2-6 TRBV9
CARNPVGEGRADTQYF TRBJ2-3 TRBV2
CASSRELAGAGNEQFF TRBJ2-1 TRBV11-1
CASSYSGGNTEAFF TRBJ1-1 TRBV7-6
CASSLDPGANVLTF TRBJ2-6 TRBV5-4
CASSSLGGQRGTQYF TRBJ2-3 TRBV13
CASSHRGGANYGYTF TRBJ1-2 TRBV6-5
CASSNEVGVSEKLFF TRBJ1-4 TRBV7-2
CASRYSGRSYEQYF TRBJ2-7 TRBV28
CASSVVASTYEQYF TRBJ2-7 TRBV9
CASGHGQGIYEQYF TRBJ2-7 TRBV5-1
CASSQDPGTGNTIYF TRBJ1-3 TRBV4-1
CASSFTRGVYSNQPQHF TRBJ1-5 TRBV5-6
CASRRQGANTEAFF TRBJ1-1 TRBV7-9
CASSMPQGGGLRNTEAFF TRBJ1-1 TRBV19
CASSQHHRDEQYF TRBJ2-7 TRBV4-1
CASSQGDSPQNTQYF TRBJ2-7 TRBV7-9
CASSYADRERQPQHF TRBJ1-5 TRBV6-6
CASTRQTGNTIYF TRBJ1-3 TRBV28
CASSGDSYEQYF TRBJ2-7 TRBV7-9
CASSVGVGPSYEQYF TRBJ2-7 TRBV5-5
CASSNRGQPQHF TRBJ1-5 TRBV19
CASSQGAQKYTEAFF TRBJ1-1 TRBV4-1
CASSSHHPKIGTDTQYF TRBJ2-3 TRBV9
CASSSTTSQETQYF TRBJ2-5 TRBV11-2
CASSGGGQGFSEAFF TRBJ1-1 TRBV5-1
CASTYRAMKGGEQFF TRBJ2-1 TRBV5-1
CASSATILAGGKDEQFF TRBJ2-1 TRBV5-4
CASSPRQGVGETQYF TRBJ2-5 TRBV7-7
CASSLGVPGETQYF TRBJ2-5 TRBV5-6
CASSPTGAAASYEQYF TRBJ2-7 TRBV28
CATSKFKTGNEQFF TRBJ2-1 TRBV15
CASSGGLALEQYF TRBJ2-7 TRBV18
CSAGQGRLNTEAFF TRBJ1-1 TRBV29-1
CASTVFAGTSEQFF TRBJ2-1 TRBV6-4
CASSLGQGATEAFF TRBJ1-1 TRBV27
CASIGYGKETQYF TRBJ2-5 TRBV2
CASSTPRLEETQYF TRBJ2-5 TRBV6-5
CSVAQSSGNTIYF TRBJ1-3 TRBV29-1
CASTYAAMGTEAFF TRBJ1-1 TRBV6-5